The 24 T cell receptor beta chains below were found in one sample sequenced in a study of control samples from healthy donors and cancer patients. Repertoires were generated with immunoSEQ multiplex PCR, while TCRdb's copy carries only in-frame clones and drops some. The data show about 30,000 clones, 75% to 85% seen once. The specimen was PBMCs. The source of these receptors is a woman aged 55 to 70 with head and neck cancer.

This chain links TRBV7-2 with TRBJ1-2; D call uncertain. The CDR3 sequence is 15 residues long. With 5 bases removed from V and 3 bases from J, the gap between germline ends came to 16 bases. The germline CDR1 and CDR2 sequences are SGHTA and FQGNSA. The CDR3 DNA reads as TGTGCCAGCAGCGGGGAGGTAGGCACAGACTATGGCTACACCTTC. It translates to CASSGEVGTDYGYTF. Drawing the rest from reference TRBV7-2 and TRBJ1-2, the complete variable domain is GAGVSQSPSNKVTEKGKDVELRCDPISGHTALYWYRQSLGQGLEFLIYFQGNSAPDKSGLPSDRFSAERTGGSVSTLTIQRTQQEDSAVYLCASSGEVGTDYGYTFGSGTRLTVV.

This clone was recorded a few times. This chain uses TRBV11-2 with TRBJ2-5; D tentatively reads TRBD1 or TRBD2 (6 bases each). The CDR3 spans 16 residues. V lost 1 base and J lost 2, with 14 bases in between. Germline V CDR1 and CDR2: SGHAT, FQNNGV. The CDR3 here is CASSLGGAAGQETQYF. DNA of the CDR3: TGTGCCAGCAGCTTAGGGGGGGCGGCGGGTCAAGAGACCCAGTACTTC. The whole variable domain, filled in from reference TRBV11-2 and TRBJ2-5, reads EAGVAQSPRYKIIEKRQSVAFWCNPISGHATLYWYQQILGQGPKLLIQFQNNGVVDDSQLPKDRFSAERLKGVDSTLKIQPAKLEDSAVYLCASSLGGAAGQETQYFGPGTRLLVL.

This clone was counted only a few times. The chain couples TRBV15 to TRBJ1-1, with no clear D. Trimming shortened V by 3 bases and J by 1 base, and 12 bases separated the two germline ends. CDR1 and CDR2 (germline): LNHNV, YYDKDF (reference sequence). CDR3 length equals 15 residues. The CDR3 region is CATSREDLPNTEAFF. DNA of the CDR3: TGTGCCACCAGCAGGGAGGACCTTCCGAACACTGAAGCTTTCTTT.

This chain joins TRBV6-5 and TRBJ1-1, with unresolved D. The CDR3 length is 14 residues. V lost 2 bases and J 6 bases, leaving 13 bases between the germline ends. Looked up from germline, CDR1 is MNHEY and CDR2 is SVGAGI. The CDR3 is CASSYGRRGAEAFF. CDR3 bases: TGTGCCAGCAGTTACGGGAGGCGAGGCGCTGAAGCTTTCTTT.

The V and J genes are TRBV4-3 and TRBJ1-1; no firm D call. The CDR3 is made up of 12 amino acids. V was trimmed by 5 bases and J by 5 bases, leaving 9 bases between them. Germline loops: CDR1 LGHNA, CDR2 YSLEER. The CDR3 DNA reads as TGCGCCAGCAGCGCCTTCGGGACTGAAGCTTTCTTT. Protein product: CASSAFGTEAFF.

The chain uses TRBV25-1 and TRBJ2-2; D gene unclear. The CDR3 is made up of 13 amino acids. Germline assignment: CDR1 MGHDK and CDR2 SYGVNS. Trimming removed 6 bases from V and 1 base from J, with 6 bases in between. This CDR3 is CASRAQNTGELFF. The DNA of the CDR3 is TGTGCCAGCAGGGCCCAGAACACCGGGGAGCTGTTTTTT.

This clone was detected only a few times. This chain connects TRBV7-2 to TRBJ2-7, with TRBD1 identical over 7 bases. V lost 5 bases, J lost 2 bases, and 9 bases stayed unmatched. CDR1 and CDR2 (germline): SGHTA, FQGNSA. The CDR3 loop spans 15 amino acids. The CDR3 reads CASSPGTTGTYEQYF. The CDR3 DNA sequence: TGTGCCAGCAGCCCAGGAACGACAGGGACCTACGAGCAGTACTTC.

The chain links TRBV19 to TRBJ1-4; TRBD1 matches 7 bases. The ends lost 6 bases at V and 5 bases at J; junction bases unmatched: 0. Germline V gene data show CDR1 as LNHDA and CDR2 as SQIVND (reference sequence). The length of the CDR3 is 12 residues. The CDR3 here is CASSRGNEKLFF. CDR3 sequence (DNA): TGTGCCAGTAGCAGGGGGAATGAAAAACTGTTTTTT.

This chain uses TRBV14 with TRBJ2-3; TRBD2 matches 8 bases. Germline lookup yields CDR1 SGHDN and CDR2 FVKESK. This CDR3 region has 15 residues. The ends lost 6 bases at V and 0 bases at J; junction bases unmatched: 5. CDR3 DNA: TGTGCCAGCAGAGGGACTAGGTCTAGCACAGATACGCAGTATTTT. Translating it yields CASRGTRSSTDTQYF.

The chain employs TRBV30 and TRBJ1-6; 10 bases are a match to TRBD1. Germline V gene sequence: CDR1 GTSNPN, CDR2 SVGIG (reference sequence). There are 15 residues in the CDR3. The trim removed 0 bases at V and 6 bases at J, leaving 2 bases unmatched. CDR3 sequence reads: CAWSVGTGVNSPLHF. The CDR3 nucleotides are TGTGCCTGGAGTGTAGGGACAGGGGTTAATTCACCCCTCCACTTT.

V is TRBV3-1 (or the pseudogene TRBV3-2) and J is TRBJ2-7; D is uncertain. Germline V gene lookup returns CDR1 LGHDT and CDR2 YNNKEL (reference sequence). CDR3 size: 13 residues. Trimming left V 4 bases short and J 3 bases short, with 10 bases between. The CDR3 DNA sequence: TGTGCCAGCAGCCCGGCGTGGGACTACGAGCAGTACTTC. As protein: CASSPAWDYEQYF.

The chain employs TRBV5-6 and TRBJ2-7; D gene ambiguous. Germline CDR1 SGHDT, CDR2 YYEEEE. CDR3 length: 11 amino acids. Between the trimmed V and J ends, which lost 3 bases and 2 bases, there was a span of 3 bases. The CDR3 nucleotides read TGTGCCAGCAGCTCAACCTACGAGCAGTACTTC. This encodes CASSSTYEQYF.

For the CDR3, the DNA is TGTGCCAGCAGCCCTTGGACAGGGCCCACAGATACGCAGTATTTT. Its protein product is CASSPWTGPTDTQYF. This chain connects TRBV11-2 to TRBJ2-3; 8 bases fit TRBD1. J was trimmed by 2 bases and V by 5 bases; bases with no gene match: 6. CDR3 length equals 15 residues. CDR1 is SGHAT, CDR2 FQNNGV, per germline.

The sample holds a few counts of this clone. Here the CDR3 reads CASSQDRLDRAASGRAVNEQFF. In DNA, the CDR3 is TGCGCCAGCAGCCAAGATAGGCTAGACAGGGCGGCTAGCGGGAGGGCGGTCAATGAGCAGTTCTTC. This chain uses TRBV4-1 with TRBJ2-1; 12 nucleotides align to TRBD2. V gave up 0 bases and J gave up 6 bases; unmatched junction bases: 21. The CDR3 is made up of 22 amino acids. Germline CDR1 MGHRA, CDR2 YSYEKL.

The gene calls are TRBV7-9 and TRBJ1-1; unclear D gene. The germline V gene encodes CDR1 SEHNR and CDR2 FQNEAQ (reference sequence). The ends were cut back, 1 base at V and 1 base at J, with 7 bases in the middle. The CDR3 is made up of 14 amino acids. This chain's CDR3 is CASSLGWGNTEAFF. In DNA, the CDR3 is TGTGCCAGCAGCTTAGGTTGGGGGAACACTGAAGCTTTCTTT.

The V gene is TRBV5-4, the J gene TRBJ2-2, with TRBD1 identical over 9 bases. Trimming cost V 4 bases and J 2 bases; bases outside gene matches: 6. The CDR3 loop spans 16 amino acids. Per the germline V gene, CDR1 is SGHNT and CDR2 is YYREEE (reference sequence). CDR3 amino acids: CASSAPGQGNTGELFF. The DNA of the CDR3 is TGTGCCAGCAGCGCCCCGGGACAGGGAAACACCGGGGAGCTGTTTTTT.

This chain links TRBV2 with TRBJ2-1; 8 bases fit TRBD1. CDR1 is SNHLY, CDR2 FYNNEI, per germline. V lost 2 bases, J lost 5 bases, and 2 bases stayed unmatched. There are 14 residues in the CDR3. The CDR3 loop is CASSERTGHNEQFF. Here the CDR3 DNA reads TGTGCCAGCAGTGAAAGGACAGGGCACAATGAGCAGTTCTTC.

This clone was seen just once. This chain uses TRBV2 with TRBJ2-1, with D perhaps matching TRBD2 (6 bases). The CDR3 loop spans 15 amino acids. The germline V gene has CDR1 SNHLY and CDR2 FYNNEI. V dropped 4 bases and J dropped 6 bases, with 16 bases sitting between them. CDR3 amino acids: CASSGVGGRGNEQFF. The CDR3, as DNA: TGTGCCAGCAGTGGTGTGGGAGGACGGGGCAATGAGCAGTTCTTC.

A remark on this clone: A much larger clone differs from this one at a single base, so this may be a read error. The V and J genes are TRBV5-5 and TRBJ1-1; D is unresolved. With 2 bases removed from V and 1 base from J, the gap between germline ends came to 6 bases. Per germline, CDR1 SGHKS and CDR2 YYEKEE (reference sequence). The CDR3 loop spans 13 amino acids. The chain's CDR3 is CASSLQGNTEAFF. Here the CDR3 DNA reads TGTGCCAGCAGCTTACAAGGGAACACTGAAGCTTTCTTT.

This clone was seen once. An end of the junction does not agree with germline; a read error may underlie this. The chain carries TRBV11-3 and TRBJ2-3; 7 nucleotides align to TRBD1. Germline values: CDR1 SGHNT, CDR2 YENEEA. CDR3 length equals 15 residues. The CDR3 DNA reads TGTGCCGGCAGCTTTGGACAGGACTTCACAGATACGCAGTATTTT. Protein: CAGSFGQDFTDTQYF.

V gene TRBV4-3 combines with J gene TRBJ1-4; D is unresolved. V was trimmed by 1 base and J by 0 bases, leaving 15 bases between them. Germline V lookup: CDR1 LGHNA, CDR2 YSLEER. This CDR3 is built from 18 residues. CDR3 DNA: TGCGCCAGCAGCCAAGGGGCGGCAGGAGCTACAACTAATGAAAAACTGTTTTTT. Translated, it gives CASSQGAAGATTNEKLFF.

The genes are TRBV25-1 and TRBJ2-3; 15 bases agree with TRBD2. The CDR3 runs to 17 residues. The germline gives CDR1 MGHDK, CDR2 SYGVNS. Trimming at V came to 7 bases and at J to 4 bases, leaving 9 bases not matched to a gene. CDR3 in amino acids: CASTGLAGGPRADTQYF. The CDR3 coding sequence is TGTGCCAGCACAGGACTAGCGGGAGGGCCTCGGGCAGATACGCAGTATTTT.

The chain has TRBV7-8 and TRBJ2-7; tentatively, D is TRBD2 (6 bases). Germline CDR1 SGHVS, CDR2 FQNEAQ. CDR3 length: 16 residues. The V gene lost 1 base and the J gene lost 4 bases, with 17 bases spanning the gap. CDR3 protein: CASSLDFGGGVYEQYF. The CDR3 bases are TGTGCCAGCAGCTTAGATTTCGGGGGAGGAGTGTACGAGCAGTACTTC. The full variable domain, with the rest looked up from reference TRBV7-8 and TRBJ2-7, is GAGVSQSPRYKVAKRGQDVALRCDPISGHVSLFWYQQALGQGPEFLTYFQNEAQLDKSGLPSDRFFAERPEGSVSTLKIQRTQQEDSAVYLCASSLDFGGGVYEQYFGPGTRLTVT.

This clone was detected only once. The chain recombines TRBV5-6 with TRBJ2-5; D perhaps matches TRBD2 (6 bases). This CDR3 contains 16 residues. Trimming stripped 3 bases from V and 2 bases from J, with 17 bases between. Germline loops: CDR1 SGHDT, CDR2 YYEEEE. CDR3 region: CASSWNWREEQETQYF. Here the CDR3 DNA reads TGTGCCAGCAGCTGGAATTGGCGGGAAGAGCAAGAGACCCAGTACTTC. Looking up the rest from reference TRBV5-6 and TRBJ2-5 gives the full variable domain: DAGVTQSPTHLIKTRGQQVTLRCSPKSGHDTVSWYQQALGQGPQFIFQYYEEEERQRGNFPDRFSGHQFPNYSSELNVNALLLGDSALYLCASSWNWREEQETQYFGPGTRLLVL.